The 21 T cell receptor beta chains presented below share a single source sample, sequenced in a study of blood T cell repertoires in COVID-19. Clones were read by immunoSEQ multiplex PCR, and TCRdb kept only the in-frame ones, dropping some. The table lists 330,000 or so clones, about 87% of them singletons, with 7.5% to 10% in the top ten. Sequenced sample: peripheral blood. The source is a man under 40 with COVID-19, enrolled during active disease.

The chain employs TRBV28 and TRBJ2-3; maybe TRBD1 (6 bases). V was pared by 2 bases and J by 0 bases, with 12 bases between. CDR3 size: 16 residues. CDR1 and CDR2 from the germline V gene are MDHEN and SYDVKM. In nucleotides, the CDR3 is TGTGCCAGCAGTTTAAGAGGGACACCGAGCACAGATACGCAGTATTTT. Protein sequence: CASSLRGTPSTDTQYF.

This chain uses TRBV19 with TRBJ2-7; D uncertain. V lost 1 base to trimming and J lost 0 bases, with 7 bases between them. This CDR3 contains 14 residues. In germline, CDR1 is LNHDA, CDR2 SQIVND (reference sequence). CDR3 loop: CASSIVYNSYEQYF. The DNA of the CDR3 is TGTGCCAGTAGTATAGTGTACAACTCCTACGAGCAGTACTTC.

The rearrangement uses TRBV24-1 and TRBJ2-7; 10 bases are a match to TRBD1. This CDR3 comprises 13 residues. V lost 10 bases, J lost 3 bases, and 5 bases stayed unmatched. Per the germline V gene, CDR1 is KGHDR and CDR2 is SFDVKD. CDR3 sequence: CATGTGAIYEQYF. In DNA, the CDR3 is TGTGCCACTGGGACAGGGGCTATCTACGAGCAGTACTTC.

The CDR3 region is CASSKTNPTGDYSNQPQHF. DNA for the CDR3: TGTGCCAGCAGCAAAACAAACCCGACAGGGGATTATAGCAATCAGCCCCAGCATTTT. The chain has TRBV7-2 and TRBJ1-5, with 8 positions matching TRBD1. The ends lost 5 bases at V and 0 bases at J; junction bases unmatched: 15. Germline loops: CDR1 SGHTA, CDR2 FQGNSA. This CDR3 is 19 amino acids long.

V usage is TRBV7-9 and J usage is TRBJ1-5; no definite D call. Germline CDR1 reads SEHNR; CDR2 reads FQNEAQ (reference sequence). The CDR3 contains 12 residues. The germline V and J ends were trimmed by 3 bases and 7 bases, with 7 bases remaining between them. CDR3 in DNA: TGTGCCAGCAGCTTGGCCGGGCAGCCCCAGCATTTT. Protein: CASSLAGQPQHF.

This clone has just a few counts. This rearrangement joins TRBV28 to TRBJ1-1; perhaps TRBD1 as D (6 bases). The CDR3 covers 15 residues. Per the germline V gene, CDR1 is MDHEN and CDR2 is SYDVKM. With 3 bases removed from V and 4 bases from J, the gap between germline ends came to 15 bases. The CDR3 bases are TGTGCCAGCAGTTTCCTACAGGGATCCGGCACTGAAGCTTTCTTT. This sequence encodes CASSFLQGSGTEAFF.

The chain employs TRBV5-1 and TRBJ2-7, with 11 positions matching TRBD2. Germline lookup yields CDR1 SGHRS and CDR2 YFSETQ. V lost 4 bases to trimming and J lost 2 bases; unmatched junction nucleotides: 5. This CDR3 contains 15 residues. The CDR3 reads CASSQFSGRAYEQYF. DNA for the CDR3: TGCGCCAGCAGCCAATTTAGCGGGAGGGCCTACGAGCAGTACTTC. Full variable domain (outside the CDR3, taken from reference TRBV5-1 and TRBJ2-7): KAGVTQTPRYLIKTRGQQVTLSCSPISGHRSVSWYQQTPGQGLQFLFEYFSETQRNKGNFPGRFSGRQFSNSRSEMNVSTLELGDSALYLCASSQFSGRAYEQYFGPGTRLTVT.

V and J are TRBV7-2 and TRBJ2-5; perhaps TRBD2 as D (6 bases). The V end was cut by 3 bases, the J end by 5 bases, with 7 bases between. The germline V gene has CDR1 SGHTA and CDR2 FQGNSA. The CDR3 sequence is 12 residues long. The CDR3 loop reads CASSFRGETQYF. The CDR3 DNA reads TGTGCCAGCAGCTTTCGGGGGGAGACCCAGTACTTC.

The chain carries TRBV5-1 and TRBJ2-7; D remains ambiguous. Germline CDR1 SGHRS, CDR2 YFSETQ. This CDR3 is built from 14 residues. Trimming took off 0 bases at V and 0 bases at J, with 7 bases between the two ends. Here the CDR3 reads CASSLGANSYEQYF. The CDR3 DNA follows: TGCGCCAGCAGCTTGGGGGCCAACTCCTACGAGCAGTACTTC.

The chain links TRBV2 to TRBJ2-2; 8 bases line up with TRBD1. Trimming removed 3 bases from V and 5 bases from J; junction bases left unmatched: 5. The CDR3 extends over 15 amino acids. Germline CDR1 and CDR2: SNHLY and FYNNEI. CDR3 amino acids: CASSDATGGTGELFF. For the CDR3, the DNA is TGTGCCAGCAGTGACGCCACAGGGGGGACCGGGGAGCTGTTTTTT.

This clone was seen once. This chain joins TRBV5-1 and TRBJ1-1; the D is unclear. The CDR3 totals 15 residues. Germline-derived CDR1 and CDR2 are SGHRS and YFSETQ. The V and J ends lost 0 bases and 0 bases respectively, with 9 bases between them. The CDR3 spells CASSLGVQVNTEAFF. For the CDR3, the DNA is TGCGCCAGCAGCTTGGGGGTTCAGGTGAACACTGAAGCTTTCTTT.

The sample holds one count of this clone. The chain has TRBV11-2 and TRBJ2-7, with a tentative D call TRBD2 (5 bases). Germline assignment: CDR1 SGHAT and CDR2 FQNNGV. This CDR3 spans 12 amino acids. V was trimmed by 3 bases and J by 6 bases, leaving 9 bases between them. The CDR3 region is CASSFGGPEQYF. The CDR3, as DNA: TGTGCCAGCAGCTTTGGCGGGCCCGAGCAGTACTTC.

The V call is TRBV7-2, the J call TRBJ1-2; tentative D call: TRBD1 (6 bases). V lost 4 bases to trimming and J lost 1 base, with 19 bases between them. This CDR3 has 17 residues. Germline V gene lookup returns CDR1 SGHTA and CDR2 FQGNSA. The CDR3 protein is CASSSRDTRTLNYGYTF. DNA of the CDR3: TGTGCCAGCAGCTCCCGGGACACAAGGACCCTTAACTATGGCTACACCTTC.

This clone came up once. DNA of the CDR3: TGTGCCAGTACCGGGACAGGCTCCTACAATGAGCAGTTCTTC. Translating it yields CASTGTGSYNEQFF. This chain joins TRBV19 and TRBJ2-1; 8 nucleotides align to TRBD1. Germline lookup yields CDR1 LNHDA and CDR2 SQIVND (reference sequence). The CDR3 runs 14 residues. V lost 7 bases to trimming and J lost 0 bases; unmatched junction nucleotides: 2.

This chain joins TRBV2 and TRBJ2-3, with 13 bases identical to TRBD2. Trimming removed 8 bases from V and 4 bases from J; junction bases left unmatched: 6. CDR3 length: 15 residues. Germline lookup yields CDR1 SNHLY and CDR2 FYNNEI. The CDR3 region has the DNA TGTGCCAGCGCTAGACTAGCGGGAGGCTCAGATACGCAGTATTTT. Translating it yields CASARLAGGSDTQYF.

The V call is TRBV4-2, the J call TRBJ2-7, with TRBD1 matching over 11 bases. Trimming removed 2 bases from V and 6 bases from J; junction bases left unmatched: 6. CDR1 LGHNA and CDR2 YNFKEQ come from the germline V gene. There are 15 residues in the CDR3. CDR3 sequence: CASSQHTGQGGEQYF. CDR3 nucleotide sequence: TGTGCCAGCAGCCAACATACGGGACAGGGGGGCGAGCAGTACTTC.

Written as DNA, the CDR3 is TGCGCCAGCAGCCAACTACAACAGGGCGTCTCTAATTCACCCCTCCACTTT. This codes for CASSQLQQGVSNSPLHF. This chain uses TRBV4-1 with TRBJ1-6, with a weak D call TRBD1 (6 bases). With 2 bases removed from V and 6 bases from J, the gap between germline ends came to 17 bases. The CDR3 length is 17 residues. Per the germline V gene, CDR1 is MGHRA and CDR2 is YSYEKL.

J is TRBJ1-1 and V is TRBV5-5, with D unclear. Germline V gene sequence: CDR1 SGHKS, CDR2 YYEKEE (reference sequence). V lost 4 bases to trimming and J lost 0 bases, with 10 bases between them. The CDR3 sequence is 14 residues long. The CDR3 sequence: CASSQASVNTEAFF. The DNA of the CDR3 is TGTGCCAGCAGCCAAGCCAGCGTGAACACTGAAGCTTTCTTT.

The chain employs TRBV4-3 and TRBJ2-7; 11 nucleotides align to TRBD2. V trimming: 0 bases; J trimming: 3 bases; junction bases outside the gene matches: 7. Per the germline V gene, CDR1 is LGHNA and CDR2 is YSLEER. CDR3 length: 17 residues. The CDR3 region is CASSQDLGLAAVYEQYF. For the CDR3, the DNA is TGCGCCAGCAGCCAAGACCTGGGACTAGCGGCGGTCTACGAGCAGTACTTC.

This clone was picked up a small number of times. The genes are TRBV4-2 and TRBJ1-2; 8 nucleotides align to TRBD1. Germline CDR1 LGHNA, CDR2 YNFKEQ. V lost 0 bases to trimming and J lost 7 bases; unmatched junction nucleotides: 16. The CDR3 covers 18 residues. The CDR3 DNA reads as TGTGCCAGCAGCCAAGAATCATCAGCCAGGGGGCGCGGACGTGGCTACACCTTC. Protein: CASSQESSARGRGRGYTF.

This clone appeared many times. The chain employs TRBV19 and TRBJ2-3; 8 bases line up with TRBD1. Losses at the gene ends were 5 bases for V and 2 bases for J; bases not matched to a gene: 3. Germline V gene data show CDR1 as LNHDA and CDR2 as SQIVND (reference sequence). CDR3 length: 14 residues. The CDR3 region is CASSRDRHTDTQYF. CDR3 coding DNA: TGTGCCAGTAGTCGGGACAGGCACACAGATACGCAGTATTTT.